These T cell receptor beta chains were read from a single sample in a study of blood T cell repertoires in COVID-19. The table came from immunoSEQ multiplex PCR; TCRdb's copy has only in-frame clones and leaves some out. Here the sample spans fewer than 250,000 clones, 83% being singletons. Sequencing was done on a sample of peripheral blood. Every receptor here comes from a woman aged 40 to 50 with active or convalescent COVID-19. The CDR3 runs from the conserved cysteine through the conserved F or W. Fields, in order: V gene, clone size, D gene, J gene, CDR3 DNA, CDR3 protein. D genes are given only for firm matches. The size entry is marked missing in some rows and otherwise reads once, few, many or a size class.

v_gene: TRBV19; abundance: -; d_gene: -; j_gene: TRBJ1-2; CDR3nt: TGTGCCAGTAGTATGGATCGGGACTATGGCTACACCTTC; CDR3aa: CASSMDRDYGYTF
v_gene: TRBV20-1; abundance: -; d_gene: -; j_gene: TRBJ1-2; CDR3nt: TGCATCACCCGGGGAATCTATGGCTACACCTTC; CDR3aa: CITRGIYGYTF
v_gene: TRBV18; abundance: few; d_gene: -; j_gene: TRBJ1-2; CDR3nt: TGTGCCAGCTACTCTTTGGTCTGGGGCTACACCTTC; CDR3aa: CASYSLVWGYTF
v_gene: TRBV7-3; abundance: once; d_gene: TRBD2; j_gene: TRBJ2-3; CDR3nt: TGTGCCAGCAGCCCCCGGACTAGCGGCACAGATACGCAGTATTTT; CDR3aa: CASSPRTSGTDTQYF
v_gene: TRBV7-2; abundance: few; d_gene: TRBD1; j_gene: TRBJ1-2; CDR3nt: TGTGCCAGCAGTCCTAGACAGGGCCATGGCTACACCTTC; CDR3aa: CASSPRQGHGYTF
v_gene: TRBV7-8; abundance: -; d_gene: -; j_gene: TRBJ1-1; CDR3nt: TGTGCCAGCAGCCCACCGCCTTGGGTAGCGGCTGAAGCTTTCTTT; CDR3aa: CASSPPPWVAAEAFF
v_gene: TRBV28; abundance: -; d_gene: -; j_gene: TRBJ1-6; CDR3nt: TGTGCCAGCAGGACGACAGAGGCAAGGGCAAATTCACCCCTCCACTTT; CDR3aa: CASRTTEARANSPLHF
v_gene: TRBV7-9; abundance: few; d_gene: TRBD2; j_gene: TRBJ2-1; CDR3nt: TGTGCCAGCAGCCCCCCCTTTCGGGAGGGCAATGAGCAGTTCTTC; CDR3aa: CASSPPFREGNEQFF
v_gene: TRBV9; abundance: -; d_gene: -; j_gene: TRBJ2-3; CDR3nt: TGTGCCAGCAGCGTTTTCAGTGTCACAGATACGCAGTATTTT; CDR3aa: CASSVFSVTDTQYF
v_gene: TRBV7-3; abundance: -; d_gene: -; j_gene: TRBJ1-6; CDR3nt: TGTGCCAGCAGCTTAGGAGAAGGGGGTTCACCCCTCCACTTT; CDR3aa: CASSLGEGGSPLHF
v_gene: TRBV24-1; abundance: once; d_gene: TRBD1; j_gene: TRBJ1-4; CDR3nt: TGTGCCACCAGTGCCGAGGGACAGGGGAATGAAAAACTGTTTTTT; CDR3aa: CATSAEGQGNEKLFF
v_gene: TRBV5-8; abundance: few; d_gene: -; j_gene: TRBJ2-5; CDR3nt: TGTGCCAGCAGCCCCCCAGTTTCCCAGGAGACCCAGTACTTC; CDR3aa: CASSPPVSQETQYF
v_gene: TRBV27; abundance: -; d_gene: TRBD2; j_gene: TRBJ2-3; CDR3nt: TGTGCCAGCAGTTTCAGAGTTCAGGCTAGCGGGGGACCAGATACGCAGTATTTT; CDR3aa: CASSFRVQASGGPDTQYF
v_gene: TRBV12-5; abundance: -; d_gene: -; j_gene: TRBJ1-5; CDR3nt: TGTGCTAGTGGTCCCCCTCTACGGGGGGGCAATCAGCCCCAGCATTTT; CDR3aa: CASGPPLRGGNQPQHF
v_gene: TRBV4-2; abundance: -; d_gene: TRBD2; j_gene: TRBJ2-2; CDR3nt: TGTGCCAGCAGCCAAGAGGGGCTAGCGGGCAACACCGGGGAGCTGTTTTTT; CDR3aa: CASSQEGLAGNTGELFF